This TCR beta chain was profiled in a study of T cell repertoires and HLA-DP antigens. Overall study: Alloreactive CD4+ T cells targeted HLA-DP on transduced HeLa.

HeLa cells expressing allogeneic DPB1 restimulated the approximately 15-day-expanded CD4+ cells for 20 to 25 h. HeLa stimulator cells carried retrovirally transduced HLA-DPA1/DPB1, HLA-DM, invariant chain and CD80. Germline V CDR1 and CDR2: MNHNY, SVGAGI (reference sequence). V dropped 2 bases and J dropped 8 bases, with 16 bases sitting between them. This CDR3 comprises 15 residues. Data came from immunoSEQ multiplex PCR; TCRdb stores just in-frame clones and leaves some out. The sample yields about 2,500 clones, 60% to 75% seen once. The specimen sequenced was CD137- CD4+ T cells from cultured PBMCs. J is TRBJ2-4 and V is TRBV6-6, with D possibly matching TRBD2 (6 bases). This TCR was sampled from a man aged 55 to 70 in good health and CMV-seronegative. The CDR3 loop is CASSYDTGGGDIQYF. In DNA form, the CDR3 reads TGTGCCAGCAGTTACGACACCGGGGGAGGAGACATTCAGTACTTC.